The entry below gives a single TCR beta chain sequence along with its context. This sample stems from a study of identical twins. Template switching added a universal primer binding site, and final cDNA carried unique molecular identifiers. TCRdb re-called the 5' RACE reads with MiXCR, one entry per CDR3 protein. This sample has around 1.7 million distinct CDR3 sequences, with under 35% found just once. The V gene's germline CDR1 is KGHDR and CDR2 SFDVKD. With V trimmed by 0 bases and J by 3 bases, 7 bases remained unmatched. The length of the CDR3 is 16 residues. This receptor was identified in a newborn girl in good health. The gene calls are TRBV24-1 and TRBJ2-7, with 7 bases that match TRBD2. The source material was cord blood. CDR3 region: CATSDLQGGAGYEQYF. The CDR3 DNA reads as TGTGCCACCAGTGATTTGCAGGGAGGGGCCGGCTACGAGCAGTACTTC.